This T cell receptor beta chain was identified in a study of shared clonotypes between healthy human individuals. Whole-study context: The donors, two women and a few men, were aged 18 to 49. Study-wide results and caveats: Estimated clonotype richness was generally higher in naive than memory subsets.

Naive-designated CD8 cells lacked CD45RO, were positively enriched for CCR7, and omitted terminally differentiated effector memory CD45RA+ cells. There were only Caucasian adults among the donors, and all lived in Nashville, Tennessee. This table comes from immunoSEQ multiplex PCR, and its TCRdb copy is limited to in-frame clones, with some not included. The table lists more than 2 million clones, about 94% of them singletons. To note about this clone: Its antigen remains unknown.

The CDR3 is 14 residues long. Germline V gene lookup returns CDR1 SNHLY and CDR2 FYNNEI. With 10 bases clipped from V and 0 bases from J, the junction kept 8 bases outside the gene matches. The sequence came from a man between 18 and 29 years old in good health. Some clones in this sample may be carry-over from other donors' samples. V gene TRBV2 combines with J gene TRBJ2-7; 8 bases match TRBD2. Sequencing was done on a sample of naive CD8+ T cells from PBMCs. DNA of the CDR3: TGTGCCATAGATAGCGGGGTTAGCTCCTACGAGCAGTACTTC. It translates to CAIDSGVSSYEQYF.